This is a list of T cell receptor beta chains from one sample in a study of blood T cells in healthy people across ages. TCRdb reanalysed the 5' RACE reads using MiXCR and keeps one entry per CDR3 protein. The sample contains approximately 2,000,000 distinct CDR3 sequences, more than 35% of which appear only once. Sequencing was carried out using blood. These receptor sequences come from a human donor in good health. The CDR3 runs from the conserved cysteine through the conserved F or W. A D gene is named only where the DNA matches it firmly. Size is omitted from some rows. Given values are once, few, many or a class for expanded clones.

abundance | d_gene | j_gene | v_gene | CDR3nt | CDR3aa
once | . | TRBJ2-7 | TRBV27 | TGTGCCAGCAGTTTATGGGGAGAAGGGGCTCCGTACGAGCAGTACTTC | CASSLWGEGAPYEQYF
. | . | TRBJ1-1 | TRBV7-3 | TGTGCCAGCAGCGGTGGCATGAACACTGAAGCTTTCTTT | CASSGGMNTEAFF
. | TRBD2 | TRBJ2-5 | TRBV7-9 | TGTGCCAGCAGCTTCCCAGCGGGGGCCTCACAAGAGACCCAGTACTTC | CASSFPAGASQETQYF
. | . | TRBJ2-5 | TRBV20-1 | TGCAGTGCTAGACCCGCGGTCCACCAAGAGACCCAGTACTTC | CSARPAVHQETQYF
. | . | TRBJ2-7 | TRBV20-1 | TGCAGTGCTAGACAACAGGCGCCGCAGTTAACCTACGAGCAGTACTTC | CSARQQAPQLTYEQYF
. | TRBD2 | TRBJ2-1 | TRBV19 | TGTGCCAGTAGTATAAAGCGGGGAAACAATGAGCAGTTCTTC | CASSIKRGNNEQFF
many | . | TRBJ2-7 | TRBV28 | TGTGCCAGCAGTCTCCAGGGCAGGGGCCTCGACGAGCAGTACTTC | CASSLQGRGLDEQYF
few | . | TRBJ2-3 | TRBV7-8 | TGTGCCAGCGGGCGCAGTAGGGGAAGGAGACTTGATACGCAGTATTTT | CASGRSRGRRLDTQYF
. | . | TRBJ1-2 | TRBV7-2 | TGTGCCAGCAGCCTCCGAGGGGACCGTCCGGGCTACACCTTC | CASSLRGDRPGYTF
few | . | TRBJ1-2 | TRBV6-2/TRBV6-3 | TGTGCCAGCAGTTTTACCCCTGGATATGGCTACACCTTC | CASSFTPGYGYTF
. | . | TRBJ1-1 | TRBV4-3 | TGCGCCAGCAGCCGACAGGTGGGGTCGAACACTGAAGCTTTCTTT | CASSRQVGSNTEAFF
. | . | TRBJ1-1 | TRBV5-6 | TGTGCCAGCCGAATTATCCCCGAACCTGAAGCTTTCTTT | CASRIIPEPEAFF
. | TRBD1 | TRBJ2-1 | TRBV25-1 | TGTGCCTGCAGTACCGATTTCAGGGGGCTAGACGGCCCTAGCAATGAGCAGTTCTTC | CACSTDFRGLDGPSNEQFF
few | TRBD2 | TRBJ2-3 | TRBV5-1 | TGCGCCAGCAGGTCGGGACTAGCGGGGGCAGATACGCAGTATTTT | CASRSGLAGADTQYF
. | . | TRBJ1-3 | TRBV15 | TGTGCCACCAGCAGAGATTTCCAGGGACCCGGGACTGGAAACACCATATATTTT | CATSRDFQGPGTGNTIYF
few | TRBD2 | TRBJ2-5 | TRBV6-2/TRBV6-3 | TGTGCCAGCAGCAAACTAGCGGGGCAAGAGACCCAGTACTTC | CASSKLAGQETQYF
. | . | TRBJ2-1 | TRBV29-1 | TGCAGCGTCCAACCATCGGGGACTCCTGGACTCGGTGAGCAGTTCTTC | CSVQPSGTPGLGEQFF
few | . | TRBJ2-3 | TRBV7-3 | TGTGCCAGCAGCTTAAATTCAGGGGATACGCAGTATTTT | CASSLNSGDTQYF
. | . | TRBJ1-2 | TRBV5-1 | TGCGCCAGCAGCTTGGGGATTGAATATGGCTACACCTTC | CASSLGIEYGYTF
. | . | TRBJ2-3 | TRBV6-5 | TGTGCCAGCAGTTCCCTAAGACGGGGGTCGACTAGCACAGATACGCAGTATTTT | CASSSLRRGSTSTDTQYF
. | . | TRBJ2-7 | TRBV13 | TGTGCCAGCAGTAAAGAGGGCTTAGCAGGCTACGAGCAGTACTTC | CASSKEGLAGYEQYF
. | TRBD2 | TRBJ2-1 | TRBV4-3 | TGCGCCAGCAGCCAAGTCGGGGGACTAGCGTTCCATGAGCAGTTCTTC | CASSQVGGLAFHEQFF
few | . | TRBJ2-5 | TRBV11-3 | TGTGCCAGCAGTCCCCCCACATTAAAGACCCAGTACTTC | CASSPPTLKTQYF
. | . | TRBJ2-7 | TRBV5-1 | TGCGCCAGCACCGGGCCACCTCGAAGCCTCTACGAGCAGTACTTC | CASTGPPRSLYEQYF
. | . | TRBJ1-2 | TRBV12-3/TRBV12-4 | TGTGCCAGCAGTCCTTCCGGGCCATCGTCTAGGGGCTACACCTTC | CASSPSGPSSRGYTF
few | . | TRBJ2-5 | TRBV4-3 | TGCGCCAGCAGCCCACTACTAGCTCAGGAAGAGACCCAGTACTTC | CASSPLLAQEETQYF
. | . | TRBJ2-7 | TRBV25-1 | TGTGCCAGCAGTGAATTTTTCTCCTACGAGCAGTACTTC | CASSEFFSYEQYF
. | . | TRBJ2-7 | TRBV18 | TGTGCCAGCTCGGCCCCCCGTAACGAGCAGTACTTC | CASSAPRNEQYF
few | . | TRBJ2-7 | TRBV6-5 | TGTGCCAGCAGTCCACCCGGGACCTTCCCTTACGAGCAGTACTTC | CASSPPGTFPYEQYF
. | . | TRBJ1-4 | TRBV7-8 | TGTGCCAGCAGTTCAGAATGGGTATTGGAAAAACTGTTTTTT | CASSSEWVLEKLFF
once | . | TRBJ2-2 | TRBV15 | TGTGCCACCGGGAGGTTTGGCGGGGAGCTGTTTTTT | CATGRFGGELFF
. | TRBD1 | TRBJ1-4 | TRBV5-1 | TGCGCCAGCAGCCTTGGACAGGGGACGGATGAAAAACTGTTTTTT | CASSLGQGTDEKLFF
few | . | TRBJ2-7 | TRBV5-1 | TGCGCCAGCAGACCACCTCTAGTGGGGATGGGGTCCTACGAGCAGTACTTC | CASRPPLVGMGSYEQYF
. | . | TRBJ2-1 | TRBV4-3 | TGCGCCAGCAGCCTCCATTCAGGCTCCTACAATGAGCAGTTCTTC | CASSLHSGSYNEQFF
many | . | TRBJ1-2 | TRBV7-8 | TGTGCCAGCAGCTTAGTGGGGGGCGCGGAAGGCTACACCTTC | CASSLVGGAEGYTF
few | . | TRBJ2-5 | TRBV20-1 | TGCAGTGCTAGAGAACAGGGATTGGGGACCCAGTACTTC | CSAREQGLGTQYF
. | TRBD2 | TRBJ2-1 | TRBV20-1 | TGCACCGGGACTAGCGGGGGGGCCTATGAGCAGTTCTTC | CTGTSGGAYEQFF
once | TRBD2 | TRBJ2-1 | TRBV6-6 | TGTGCCAGCAGGAAACTAGCGGGGGGACGAAATGAGCAGTTCTTC | CASRKLAGGRNEQFF
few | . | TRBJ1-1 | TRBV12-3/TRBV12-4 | TGTGCCAGCAGTTTAAGGAGATCCGGTTGGGCTTTCTTT | CASSLRRSGWAFF
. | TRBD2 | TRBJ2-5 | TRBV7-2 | TGTGCCAGCAACCCACCTAGCGGGGGGACACAAGAGACCCAGTACTTC | CASNPPSGGTQETQYF
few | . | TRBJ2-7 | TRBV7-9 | TGTGCCAGCAGCTTAAGCCAGGGGCGCTACGAGCAGTACTTC | CASSLSQGRYEQYF
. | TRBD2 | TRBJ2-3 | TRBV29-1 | TGCAGCACTAGCGGGGACAACACAGATACGCAGTATTTT | CSTSGDNTDTQYF
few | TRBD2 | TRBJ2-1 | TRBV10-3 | TGTGCCATCAGTGAAAGTGTGGGGCTAGCGGGTTTCAATGAGCAGTTCTTC | CAISESVGLAGFNEQFF
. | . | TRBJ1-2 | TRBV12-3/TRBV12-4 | TGTGCCAGCAGTTCGCAGCGAGGGATCAGTGGCTACACCTTC | CASSSQRGISGYTF
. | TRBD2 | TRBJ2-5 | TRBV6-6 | TGTGCCAGCAGCTCCGGGACTAGCCACCAAGAGACCCAGTACTTC | CASSSGTSHQETQYF
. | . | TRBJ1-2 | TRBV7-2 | TGTGCCAGCAGCTTAGGGCAGTCCCCCCCACACATCTATGGCTACACCTTC | CASSLGQSPPHIYGYTF
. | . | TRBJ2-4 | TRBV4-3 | TGCGCCAGCAGCCCTGGAGGGACAGTAAACATTCAGTACTTC | CASSPGGTVNIQYF
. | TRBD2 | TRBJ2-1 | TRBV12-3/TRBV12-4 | TGTGCCAGCAGTTTAGAAGCGGGGGCCCGGGGTGAGCAGTTCTTC | CASSLEAGARGEQFF
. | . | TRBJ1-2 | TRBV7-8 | TGTGCCAGCGGCCGCCGGGCCCTCGACACCTATGGCTACACCTTC | CASGRRALDTYGYTF
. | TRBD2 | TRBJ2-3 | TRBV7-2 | TGTGCCAGCGGGAGCGGGGGGACCCGGGCAGATACGCAGTATTTT | CASGSGGTRADTQYF
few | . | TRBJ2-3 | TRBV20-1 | TGCAGTGCTCCCCTCGGACTGTATTTAACCACAGATACGCAGTATTTT | CSAPLGLYLTTDTQYF
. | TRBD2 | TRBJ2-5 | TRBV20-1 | TGCAGTCTGGACGTAGTAGCGGGAGTGGGGGAGACCCAGTACTTC | CSLDVVAGVGETQYF
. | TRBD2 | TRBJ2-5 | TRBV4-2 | TGTGCCAGCAGCCAAGGGGCTAGCGGGGACCCCCAAGAGACCCAGTACTTC | CASSQGASGDPQETQYF
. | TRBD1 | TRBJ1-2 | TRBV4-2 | TGTGCCAGCAGCGTTACGGTAGGACAGGGAGACTACGGCTACACCTTC | CASSVTVGQGDYGYTF